This is a list of T cell receptor beta chains from one sample in a study of cytomegalovirus exposure and HLA in healthy donors. Sequencing was performed with immunoSEQ multiplex PCR; in TCRdb, only in-frame clones are kept and a portion is missing. Among approximately 190,000 clones listed, roughly 76% were seen once. Sequenced sample: PBMCs. The receptors were sampled from a woman in her 30s in good health and CMV-seropositive. Each CDR3 is given without its conserved first and last residue. The D gene is left open where the match is weak.

V gene,J gene,D gene,CDR3 protein
TRBV2,TRBJ1-6,TRBD1,ASADRDATLH
TRBV15,TRBJ1-4,.,ATSRDSWREKLF
TRBV10-3,TRBJ2-5,TRBD1,AISAGQGARETQY
TRBV2,TRBJ2-1,TRBD1,ASRQGVNEQF
TRBV27,TRBJ1-5,.,ASSLSRYTSQPQH
TRBV30,TRBJ1-2,TRBD1,AWSEGGAYGYT
TRBV30,TRBJ1-5,TRBD1,AWSRQGGPGWDQPQH
TRBV7-3,TRBJ2-3,.,ASSLKGGRVSTDTQY
TRBV30,TRBJ2-3,TRBD1,AWSADRGVADTQY
TRBV7-9,TRBJ1-3,.,ASSSRDFLSGNTIY
TRBV28,TRBJ2-7,TRBD1,ASRREDRDTYEQY